A selection of T cell receptor beta chains follows, all from one sample in a study of regulatory T cells in long-lasting Graves disease. TCRdb re-called the multiplex PCR reads with MiXCR, one entry per CDR3 protein. The repertoire holds fewer than 600,000 distinct CDR3 sequences, under 25% seen once, with around 13% in the top ten. Here the sequenced sample was peripheral blood mononuclear cells (PBMCs), taken when the disease was refractory, from a patient treated with antithyroid drugs. The receptor set was obtained from a female donor with Graves disease. CDR3s include the opening cysteine and the closing phenylalanine or tryptophan. A D gene is named only where the DNA matches it firmly. Not all rows give a size; the values are once, few, many and, for expanded clones, a class.

j_gene,abundance,v_gene,d_gene,CDR3aa,CDR3nt
TRBJ2-1,few,TRBV2,-,CASSALVGEQFF,TGTGCCAGCAGTGCCCTGGTGGGAGAGCAGTTCTTC
TRBJ2-3,-,TRBV4-3,TRBD2,CASSGRTGTSGRAQEYF,TGCGCCAGCAGCGGAAGAACCGGGACTAGCGGGAGGGCCCAAGAGTATTTT
TRBJ1-2,many,TRBV12-3/TRBV12-4,-,CASSLGSEGGYGYTF,TGTGCCAGCAGTTTGGGTTCGGAAGGAGGCTATGGCTACACCTTC
TRBJ2-5,many,TRBV28,-,CASSLIGLAQETQYF,TGTGCCAGCAGTTTAATCGGGCTAGCTCAAGAGACCCAGTACTTC
TRBJ2-1,-,TRBV20-1,TRBD2,CSARDLAENNEQFF,TGCAGTGCTAGAGACCTAGCGGAAAACAATGAGCAGTTCTTC
TRBJ2-2,-,TRBV2,TRBD2,CASRAGTSPTGELFF,TGTGCCAGCAGGGCCGGGACTAGCCCCACCGGGGAGCTGTTTTTT
TRBJ2-7,many,TRBV7-2,TRBD2,CASSQGLAAYEQYF,TGTGCCAGCAGCCAAGGACTAGCGGCCTACGAGCAGTACTTC
TRBJ2-3,-,TRBV12-3/TRBV12-4,-,CASSLLGNQPQYF,TGTGCCAGCAGTTTACTGGGCAATCAGCCCCAGTATTTT
TRBJ1-5,many,TRBV20-1,-,CSARDLRSANQPQHF,TGCAGTGCTAGAGATCTGCGGTCCGCCAATCAGCCCCAGCATTTT
TRBJ2-5,few,TRBV7-6,-,CASSAGKETQYF,TGTGCCAGCAGCGCGGGGAAAGAGACCCAGTACTTC
TRBJ2-2,-,TRBV10-3,-,CAISAKADGVGELFF,TGTGCCATCAGTGCGAAGGCGGATGGGGTCGGGGAGCTGTTTTTT
TRBJ2-7,-,TRBV15,-,CATSRDRGRGDEQYF,TGTGCCACCAGCAGAGATCGTGGTCGGGGCGACGAGCAGTACTTC
TRBJ1-6,many,TRBV7-2,-,CASSPDGNSPLHF,TGTGCCAGCAGCCCGGACGGTAATTCACCCCTCCACTTT
TRBJ2-2,few,TRBV6-1,TRBD1,CASRPARDRGNTGELFF,TGTGCCAGCAGACCCGCCCGGGACAGGGGGAACACCGGGGAGCTGTTTTTT
TRBJ2-2,-,TRBV25-1,TRBD1,CASSEWSGQGEKSGELFF,TGTGCCAGCAGTGAATGGTCGGGGCAGGGGGAGAAATCCGGGGAGCTGTTTTTT
TRBJ2-2,-,TRBV18,-,CASPLTGSNTGELFF,TGTGCCAGCCCCCTGACAGGCTCGAACACCGGGGAGCTGTTTTTT
TRBJ1-3,-,TRBV7-2,-,CATAFRTGGVGNTIYF,TGTGCCACCGCTTTCCGCACCGGAGGGGTCGGAAACACCATATATTTT
TRBJ2-7,many,TRBV2,-,CASSGTVAYEQYF,TGTGCCAGCAGCGGGACGGTTGCCTACGAGCAGTACTTC
TRBJ1-5,-,TRBV7-2,-,CASSLLNSAYNQPQHF,TGTGCCAGCAGCTTACTAAACTCGGCGTACAATCAGCCCCAGCATTTT
TRBJ2-7,-,TRBV5-1,TRBD1,CASSLGQGFAGEQYF,TGCGCCAGCAGCTTGGGACAGGGTTTCGCTGGCGAGCAGTACTTC
TRBJ2-1,-,TRBV19,TRBD2,CASRSYREGEQFF,TGTGCCAGTAGGTCTTACCGGGAGGGTGAGCAGTTCTTC
TRBJ1-6,-,TRBV7-2,-,CASSRAPPRTSGSPLHF,TGTGCCAGCAGCCGCGCCCCTCCCCGAACAAGCGGTTCACCCCTCCACTTT
TRBJ1-1,few,TRBV7-9,-,CASSLRRHPAFF,TGTGCCAGCAGCTTACGTCGGCATCCAGCTTTCTTT
TRBJ2-5,many,TRBV7-8,TRBD2,CASSFGLAGTETQYF,TGTGCCAGCAGCTTCGGACTAGCGGGGACGGAGACCCAGTACTTC
TRBJ2-7,few,TRBV11-2,-,CASSLVRESDYEQYF,TGTGCCAGCAGCTTAGTACGGGAGAGTGACTACGAGCAGTACTTC
TRBJ2-1,few,TRBV5-5,-,CASSLPQGIYNEQFF,TGTGCCAGCAGCTTGCCACAGGGAATCTACAATGAGCAGTTCTTC
TRBJ2-1,once,TRBV28,-,CASSNPEHYSYNEQFF,TGTGCCAGCAGTAACCCCGAACATTACTCCTACAATGAGCAGTTCTTC
TRBJ2-1,-,TRBV7-3,-,CASSSYGEQFF,TGTGCCAGCAGCTCGTATGGTGAGCAGTTCTTC
TRBJ1-2,-,TRBV28,TRBD1,CASSSSGQGHYGYTF,TGTGCCAGCAGTTCATCGGGACAGGGCCACTATGGCTACACCTTC
TRBJ1-5,many,TRBV28,TRBD1,CATTGAGWDQPQHF,TGTGCCACCACAGGGGCAGGGTGGGATCAGCCCCAGCATTTT
TRBJ2-7,few,TRBV3-1,-,CASSPRGVQNEQYF,TGTGCCAGCAGCCCCCGCGGCGTGCAGAACGAGCAGTACTTC
TRBJ1-2,-,TRBV30,TRBD1,CAWRTGSLLGYTF,TGTGCCTGGAGGACAGGGAGTTTGCTTGGCTACACCTTC
TRBJ2-5,-,TRBV6-1,TRBD2,CASKSSGGAGETQYF,TGTGCCAGCAAATCTAGCGGGGGGGCCGGTGAGACCCAGTACTTC
TRBJ2-1,-,TRBV12-3/TRBV12-4,TRBD1,CASSFRTGGSYNEQFF,TGTGCCAGCAGTTTCCGCACAGGGGGCTCCTACAATGAGCAGTTCTTC
TRBJ2-7,many,TRBV28,-,CASRPGQAAYEQYF,TGTGCCAGCAGGCCCGGACAAGCTGCCTACGAGCAGTACTTC
TRBJ2-6,-,TRBV6-1,-,CASSDSTSSGANVLTF,TGTGCCAGCAGTGACTCGACTAGCTCTGGGGCCAACGTCCTGACTTTC
TRBJ1-1,few,TRBV18,-,CASSPQGGENTEAFF,TGTGCCAGCTCACCACAAGGGGGGGAGAACACTGAAGCTTTCTTT
TRBJ2-2,-,TRBV19,-,CASRKNQDSYTGELFF,TGTGCCAGTAGGAAGAATCAGGACAGTTACACCGGGGAGCTGTTTTTT
TRBJ2-1,once,TRBV7-2,-,CASSSGGGRLLAQFF,TGTGCCAGCAGCTCAGGAGGCGGGCGGCTTCTGGCGCAGTTCTTC
TRBJ2-7,many,TRBV28,-,CASSTQFEQYF,TGTGCCAGCAGTACACAATTCGAGCAGTACTTC
TRBJ2-7,many,TRBV28,TRBD2,CASSLPGLAGSYAEQYF,TGTGCCAGCAGTTTACCCGGACTAGCGGGGTCATACGCCGAGCAGTACTTC
TRBJ1-5,many,TRBV2,TRBD1,CASLDFKGTGALVRQPQHF,TGTGCCAGCTTAGATTTCAAAGGGACAGGGGCTTTGGTGCGTCAGCCCCAGCATTTT
TRBJ2-7,-,TRBV13,TRBD1,CASSYRQGRNEQYF,TGTGCCAGCAGCTATAGACAGGGTAGGAACGAGCAGTACTTC
TRBJ1-1,many,TRBV15,-,CATSSEQNTEAFF,TGTGCCACCAGCTCCGAACAGAACACTGAAGCTTTCTTT
TRBJ1-6,many,TRBV28,-,CASSLLEGNSPLHF,TGTGCCAGCAGTTTATTGGAGGGGAATTCACCCCTCCACTTT
TRBJ2-7,-,TRBV5-1,TRBD1,CASSLAQTGGEQYF,TGCGCCAGCAGCTTGGCCCAAACAGGGGGCGAGCAGTACTTC
TRBJ1-6,few,TRBV7-9,-,CASSLVGDWHSPLHF,TGTGCCAGCAGCTTAGTTGGGGATTGGCATTCACCCCTCCACTTT
TRBJ2-5,many,TRBV6-1,-,CASSAGWYQETQYF,TGTGCCAGCAGTGCGGGCTGGTACCAAGAGACCCAGTACTTC
TRBJ2-2,-,TRBV6-1,TRBD2,CASRNPSGGNTGELFF,TGTGCCAGCAGGAACCCTAGCGGGGGGAACACCGGGGAGCTGTTTTTT
TRBJ1-4,-,TRBV4-1,TRBD1,CASSQGTGAQSEKLFF,TGCGCCAGCAGCCAGGGGACAGGGGCGCAAAGTGAAAAACTGTTTTTT
TRBJ2-6,-,TRBV24-1,TRBD1,CATNDSVGTASSGANVLTF,TGTGCCACCAATGATTCAGTTGGGACAGCCAGCTCTGGGGCCAACGTCCTGACTTTC
TRBJ2-1,-,TRBV20-1,TRBD2,CSARRSGLAGFEQFF,TGCAGTGCTAGAAGATCGGGACTAGCGGGTTTTGAGCAGTTCTTC
TRBJ1-6,-,TRBV7-9,TRBD1,CASRRGRVDNSPLHF,TGTGCCAGCAGAAGGGGGCGCGTGGATAATTCACCCCTCCACTTT
TRBJ1-5,many,TRBV7-2,-,CANSPGFSNQPQHF,TGTGCCAACAGCCCAGGATTTAGCAATCAGCCCCAGCATTTT
TRBJ2-7,-,TRBV27,-,CAAGGYEQYF,TGTGCCGCCGGTGGGTACGAGCAGTACTTC
TRBJ2-7,many,TRBV11-2,-,CASSGQTPYEQYF,TGTGCCAGCAGCGGACAAACCCCGTACGAGCAGTACTTC
TRBJ2-7,many,TRBV11-3,-,CASSLERASYEQYF,TGTGCCAGCAGCTTAGAGCGGGCCTCCTACGAGCAGTACTTC
TRBJ1-5,many,TRBV28,-,CASSPSTGGQEPQHF,TGTGCCAGCAGCCCTTCGACCGGGGGGCAGGAGCCCCAGCATTTT
TRBJ2-2,-,TRBV14,TRBD2,CASSLGTSGSRGTGELFF,TGTGCCAGCAGCCTGGGGACTAGCGGGAGTAGGGGCACCGGGGAGCTGTTTTTT
TRBJ2-7,-,TRBV3-1,-,CASSHRLAKRGEQYF,TGTGCCAGCAGCCACCGACTGGCGAAACGGGGGGAGCAGTACTTC